The 26 T cell receptor beta chains below were found in one sample sequenced in a study of blood T cell repertoires in COVID-19. Produced via immunoSEQ multiplex PCR; TCRdb's table is partial and in-frame only. Of nearly 40,000 clones in the sample, around 87% were seen once. The sample was peripheral blood. The receptor source for this set is a man over 45 in a cohort sampled during active COVID-19.

This clone turned up a few times. The chain carries TRBV7-2 and TRBJ1-2; 7 bases agree with TRBD1. Germline-derived CDR1 and CDR2 are SGHTA and FQGNSA. V was pared by 1 base and J by 5 bases, with 7 bases of the junction left unmatched. There are 15 residues in the CDR3. CDR3 residues: CASSLGLGQDYGYTF. The CDR3 DNA reads TGTGCCAGCAGCTTAGGACTAGGACAGGATTATGGCTACACCTTC.

The CDR3 loop reads CAVSGLEEIGETQYF. CDR3 DNA sequence: TGTGCCGTCTCGGGACTAGAAGAAATCGGGGAGACCCAGTACTTC. V is TRBV11-1 and J is TRBJ2-5; 8 bases agree with TRBD2. Germline CDR1 is SGHAT and CDR2 is FQDESV (reference sequence). This CDR3 spans 15 amino acids. Trimming removed 11 bases from V and 5 bases from J; junction bases left unmatched: 16.

The chain combines TRBV7-3 with TRBJ2-1; the match to TRBD2 covers 14 bases. With V trimmed by 3 bases and J by 9 bases, 4 bases remained unmatched. Germline V lookup: CDR1 SGHTA, CDR2 FQGTGA. The CDR3 has 15 amino acids. Here the CDR3 DNA reads TGTGCCAGCAGCTTGGGGACTAGCGGGAGAATTGAGCAGTTCTTC. It translates to CASSLGTSGRIEQFF.

The chain has TRBV12-3 or TRBV12-4 and TRBJ2-1; D is uncertain. Trimming removed 5 bases at V and 2 bases at J, with 7 bases between. The CDR3 is 13 residues long. The CDR3, as DNA: TGTGCCAGCAGTAGTTCTACCTACAATGAGCAGTTCTTC. Translation gives CASSSSTYNEQFF.

The chain is built from TRBV5-4 and TRBJ2-5; 7 bases line up with TRBD2. V was clipped by 4 bases and J by 2 bases; unmatched bases: 8. This CDR3 spans 15 amino acids. The germline gives CDR1 SGHNT, CDR2 YYREEE (reference sequence). CDR3 sequence reads: CASSPWVGGQETQYF. The CDR3 DNA reads TGTGCCAGCAGCCCCTGGGTGGGGGGGCAAGAGACCCAGTACTTC.

The V call is TRBV13, the J call TRBJ2-6; TRBD2 might be the D (5 bases). Per the germline V gene, CDR1 is PRHDT and CDR2 is FYEKMQ (reference sequence). V lost 4 bases to trimming and J lost 4 bases, with 14 bases between them. This CDR3 is 16 amino acids long. The CDR3 nucleotides are TGTGCCAGCAGCTCCCCTGGGGAGCCCGGGGCCAACGTCCTGACTTTC. Amino acids: CASSSPGEPGANVLTF. Full variable domain (missing parts from reference TRBV13 and TRBJ2-6): AAGVIQSPRHLIKEKRETATLKCYPIPRHDTVYWYQQGPGQDPQFLISFYEKMQSDKGSIPDRFSAQQFSDYHSELNMSSLELGDSALYFCASSSPGEPGANVLTFGAGSRLTVL.

This clone was recorded only once. The chain links TRBV27 to TRBJ2-7, with TRBD1 identical over 9 bases. J was trimmed by 3 bases and V by 6 bases; bases with no gene match: 6. The V gene's germline CDR1 is MNHEY and CDR2 SMNVEV (reference sequence). The CDR3 is made up of 14 amino acids. The CDR3 protein is CASSPLGQGYEQYF. CDR3 DNA: TGTGCCAGCAGCCCGTTGGGACAGGGCTACGAGCAGTACTTC.

V usage is TRBV14 and J usage is TRBJ2-5, with TRBD2 matching over 7 bases. This CDR3 spans 15 amino acids. The germline gives CDR1 SGHDN, CDR2 FVKESK. J was trimmed by 2 bases and V by 5 bases; bases with no gene match: 8. The CDR3 DNA reads as TGTGCCAGCAGCTCCGGGGAGGGATATCAAGAGACCCAGTACTTC. Translated, it gives CASSSGEGYQETQYF.

The chain carries TRBV4-1 and TRBJ2-3; TRBD2 is a possible D gene (6 bases). Trimming took 3 bases from V and 4 from J, leaving 8 bases between them. Germline CDR1 MGHRA, CDR2 YSYEKL. The CDR3 length is 13 residues. The CDR3 here is CASSQDYPDTQYF. The CDR3 nucleotides read TGCGCCAGCAGCCAGGACTACCCAGATACGCAGTATTTT.

This rearrangement joins TRBV6-5 to TRBJ1-1, with D perhaps matching TRBD1 (5 bases). The CDR3 has 15 residues. Trimming took 2 bases from V and 2 from J, leaving 12 bases between them. Per the germline V gene, CDR1 is MNHEY and CDR2 is SVGAGI. CDR3 nucleotide sequence: TGTGCCAGCAGTTACCGGTGGGGGGGTAACACTGAAGCTTTCTTT. As protein: CASSYRWGGNTEAFF.

This rearrangement joins TRBV5-6 to TRBJ2-7, with D possibly matching TRBD2 (6 bases). V gave up 4 bases and J gave up 5 bases, with 16 bases separating them. Looked up from germline, CDR1 is SGHDT and CDR2 is YYEEEE. The CDR3 sequence is 14 residues long. The CDR3 spells CASSPRRGLNEQYF. The CDR3 DNA follows: TGTGCCAGCAGCCCCCGCCGGGGACTCAACGAGCAGTACTTC.

The chain uses TRBV7-3 and TRBJ2-2, with TRBD2 matching over 9 bases. Germline V gene lookup returns CDR1 SGHTA and CDR2 FQGTGA. V shed 1 base and J 6 bases; nucleotides not matched to a gene: 6. The CDR3 consists of 16 residues. This CDR3 is CASSLMGLANPGELFF. CDR3 bases: TGTGCCAGCAGCTTAATGGGACTAGCAAATCCCGGGGAGCTGTTTTTT.

The V call is TRBV9, the J call TRBJ2-7; D gene uncertain. There are 14 residues in the CDR3. Trimming removed 3 bases at V and 3 bases at J, with 13 bases between. The germline V gene encodes CDR1 SGDLS and CDR2 YYNGEE. The DNA for the CDR3 is TGTGCCAGCAGCGCCCTCTTTCCTTTCTACGAGCAGTACGTC. Amino acid sequence: CASSALFPFYEQYV.

This clone was observed once. The genes are TRBV4-2 and TRBJ2-3, with 8 bases lining up with TRBD2. V lost 4 bases, J lost 5 bases, and 8 bases stayed unmatched. CDR3 size: 15 residues. Germline-derived CDR1 and CDR2 are LGHNA and YNFKEQ. CDR3 coding DNA: TGTGCCAGCAGCCGCAGCGGGAGTCCCGGAGATACGCAGTATTTT. This translates into CASSRSGSPGDTQYF.

The chain has TRBV29-1 and TRBJ1-2; D remains ambiguous. Germline V gives CDR1 SQVTM, CDR2 ANQGSEA. CDR3 length: 12 amino acids. Trimming left V 6 bases short and J 4 bases short, with 12 bases between. The CDR3 sequence is CSVGGSPYGYTF. CDR3 in DNA: TGCAGCGTGGGAGGCTCCCCCTATGGCTACACCTTC.

The CDR3 sequence: CASTRGGYGTMLAAQHF. CDR3 nucleotide sequence: TGTGCCAGCACCCGGGGGGGGTACGGTACTATGTTAGCGGCCCAGCATTTT. This rearrangement joins TRBV25-1 to TRBJ1-5, with a weak D call TRBD1 (5 bases). Looked up from germline, CDR1 is MGHDK and CDR2 is SYGVNS. V was cut by 7 bases and J by 11 bases, with 30 bases left in between. This CDR3 is 17 amino acids long.

The chain employs TRBV5-1 and TRBJ1-1, with D unclear. V lost 9 bases and J lost 3, with 12 bases in between. The germline CDR1 and CDR2 sequences are SGHRS and YFSETQ. The CDR3 is 12 residues long. The DNA of the CDR3 is TGCGCCACTCGCGACTGGGACACTGAAGCTTTCTTT. Translating gives CATRDWDTEAFF.

The chain uses TRBV12-3 or TRBV12-4 and TRBJ2-7, with a weak D call TRBD1 (5 bases). The V and J ends lost 6 bases and 3 bases respectively, with 12 bases between them. The CDR3 has 13 residues. CDR3 nucleotides: TGTGCCAGCAGCCCCTTCCAGGGCTACGAGCAGTACTTC. This codes for CASSPFQGYEQYF.

The V call is TRBV7-9, the J call TRBJ2-5; 14 bases line up with TRBD2. CDR1 is SEHNR, CDR2 FQNEAQ, per germline (reference sequence). The CDR3 runs 17 residues. V lost 5 bases, J lost 4 bases, and 9 bases stayed unmatched. In nucleotides, the CDR3 is TGTGCCAGCAGCAACCGACTAGCGGGGGGGCCGGGAGAGACCCAGTACTTC. It yields the protein CASSNRLAGGPGETQYF.

The chain employs TRBV24-1 and TRBJ2-2; 12 bases line up with TRBD2. Germline V gene data show CDR1 as KGHDR and CDR2 as SFDVKD. The CDR3 extends over 18 amino acids. With V trimmed by 2 bases and J by 7 bases, 10 bases remained unmatched. CDR3 region: CATSDSQTSGRRGGELFF. The CDR3 DNA reads TGTGCCACCAGTGATTCCCAGACTAGCGGGAGACGCGGCGGGGAGCTGTTTTTT.

With regard to this clone: No DNA is shown, since the ends of the CDR3 on it are uncertain; the CDR3 is the one TCRdb lists. The chain has TRBV12-2 and TRBJ2-7; the tabulated D call, TRBD1, remains unverified against the DNA. TRBV12-2 is a pseudogene segment. The CDR3 totals 15 residues, both ends included. The CDR3 protein is CASRFGQGASYEQYV.

V usage is TRBV11-2 and J usage is TRBJ2-7, with TRBD2 matching over 11 bases. This CDR3 has 15 residues. CDR1 and CDR2 from the germline V gene are SGHAT and FQNNGV. V shed 3 bases, J shed 7 bases, and the junction held 8 bases outside the gene matches. The CDR3 is CASSFDVAGGREQYF. CDR3 bases: TGTGCCAGCAGCTTTGATGTAGCGGGGGGGCGAGAGCAGTACTTC.

The chain has TRBV16 and TRBJ1-2; no clear D gene. Germline V gives CDR1 KGHSY, CDR2 FQNENV. The CDR3 spans 12 residues. Trimming shortened V by 5 bases and J by 8 bases, and 12 bases separated the two germline ends. This CDR3 reads CASSEAGGGYTF. CDR3 DNA sequence: TGTGCCAGCAGCGAGGCCGGTGGAGGCTACACCTTC.

The J gene is TRBJ1-1, the V gene TRBV5-4, with 7 bases fitting TRBD1. The V and J ends lost 3 bases and 5 bases, in that order; junction bases with no gene match: 7. The length of the CDR3 is 14 residues. Germline CDR1 reads SGHNT; CDR2 reads YYREEE (reference sequence). The CDR3 loop reads CASSSRQGSTEAFF. CDR3 in DNA: TGTGCCAGCAGCTCGCGACAGGGAAGTACTGAAGCTTTCTTT.

The chain recombines TRBV6-5 with TRBJ1-4, with 7 bases identical to TRBD1. This CDR3 contains 15 residues. Germline V lookup: CDR1 MNHEY, CDR2 SVGAGI. V was pared by 7 bases and J by 11 bases, with 16 bases of the junction left unmatched. In DNA, the CDR3 is TGTGCCAGCATCCCCGGGGCAGGGGGGATGAGGAAACTGTTTTTT. The encoded protein is CASIPGAGGMRKLFF.

This rearrangement joins TRBV6-1 to TRBJ2-7; a weak D match, TRBD1 (6 bases). The CDR3 totals 13 residues. Germline-derived CDR1 and CDR2 are MNHNS and SASEGT. Between the trimmed V and J ends, which lost 3 bases and 5 bases, there was a span of 11 bases. CDR3 bases: TGTGCCAGCAGTGATTACAGGGTTCACGAGCAGTACGTC. Its protein product is CASSDYRVHEQYV.